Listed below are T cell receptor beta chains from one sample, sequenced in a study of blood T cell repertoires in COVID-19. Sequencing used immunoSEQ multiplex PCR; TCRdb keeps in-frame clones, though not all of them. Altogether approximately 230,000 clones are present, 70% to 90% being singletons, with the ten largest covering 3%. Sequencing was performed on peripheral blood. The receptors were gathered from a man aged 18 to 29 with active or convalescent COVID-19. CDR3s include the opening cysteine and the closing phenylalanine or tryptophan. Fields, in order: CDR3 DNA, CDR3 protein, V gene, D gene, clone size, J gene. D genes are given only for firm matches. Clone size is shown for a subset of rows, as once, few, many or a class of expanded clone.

TGTGCCAGCAGTTACGCACTAGCTTCGGTAGGGCGGTTTTTT	CASSYALASVGRFF	TRBV6-2/TRBV6-3	-	-	TRBJ2-2
TGTGCCAGCAGTTACTCGACTGAATTAATCCCAGCTTTCTTT	CASSYSTELIPAFF	TRBV6-2/TRBV6-3	-	-	TRBJ1-1
TGTGCCAGCAGCTCCGACAGGATGAACACTGAAGCTTTCTTT	CASSSDRMNTEAFF	TRBV7-3	-	-	TRBJ1-1
TGTGCCAGCAGTGAGGGATTACTGGGAGGTTATGGCTACACCTTC	CASSEGLLGGYGYTF	TRBV6-1	-	-	TRBJ1-2
TGTGCCAGCAGCCCAACGGACAGCTACGAGCAGTACTTC	CASSPTDSYEQYF	TRBV5-6	-	once	TRBJ2-7
TGTGCCAGCAGCTTAGATAGGTGGAGGGGTGGCGGCTACACCTTC	CASSLDRWRGGGYTF	TRBV11-2	-	-	TRBJ1-2
TGTGCCAGCAGTTACGACAGGGAGAATCATTCACCCCTCCACTTT	CASSYDRENHSPLHF	TRBV6-5	TRBD1	few	TRBJ1-6
TGCAGTGCTAGTACTAGTCCCGGCCCAACAGATACGCAGTATTTT	CSASTSPGPTDTQYF	TRBV20-1	-	-	TRBJ2-3
TGTGCCAGCAGCTTATCGGCGGGGGGCGGCGGGGAGCTGTTTTTT	CASSLSAGGGGELFF	TRBV7-9	TRBD2	-	TRBJ2-2
TGTGCCAGCTCACCGGGGGCATGGGATGAGCAGTTCTTC	CASSPGAWDEQFF	TRBV18	-	-	TRBJ2-1
TGTGCCAGCAGCTCTAACACAGGGGCCTTTCAGCCCCAGCATTTT	CASSSNTGAFQPQHF	TRBV7-9	TRBD1	-	TRBJ1-5
TGCGCCAGCAGCTTAGTTGGGCAGGGTGGTGAGACCCAGTACTTC	CASSLVGQGGETQYF	TRBV5-1	-	-	TRBJ2-5
TGTGCCATCACCGCAGGGGGTGATGGTCCTGAAGCTTTCTTT	CAITAGGDGPEAFF	TRBV10-3	TRBD1	-	TRBJ1-1
TGTGCCAGCAGCTTAGGGGCTGGGGGAAACACCATATATTTT	CASSLGAGGNTIYF	TRBV7-2	-	once	TRBJ1-3
TGTGCCAGCAGCCGACAGGGGAACTATGGCTACACCTTC	CASSRQGNYGYTF	TRBV7-9	TRBD1	once	TRBJ1-2
TGTGCCAGCAGTTCTCTAGCGGGAGTAACAGATACGCAGTATTTT	CASSSLAGVTDTQYF	TRBV27	TRBD2	-	TRBJ2-3
TGTGCCAGCAGGAGACAGTACCAAGAGCCCCAGTACTTC	CASRRQYQEPQYF	TRBV6-5	-	-	TRBJ2-5
TGTGCCAGTAGTGAGGTCAGCTCCTACAATGAGCAGTTCTTC	CASSEVSSYNEQFF	TRBV19	-	once	TRBJ2-1
TGCGCCAGGGGGTTTGGGCCCGGGACAGGGAATGGGGAGACCCAGTACTTC	CARGFGPGTGNGETQYF	TRBV10-1	TRBD1	-	TRBJ2-5
TGTGCCAGCAGTTTGACGACAAACCAAGAGACCCAGTACTTC	CASSLTTNQETQYF	TRBV6-2/TRBV6-3	-	-	TRBJ2-5